These 5 T cell receptor beta chains came from one sample sequenced in a study of blood T cells in healthy people across ages. PCR was performed a second time for 7 to 11 cycles using a sample-barcoded 5' primer and a J-beta primer mix. MiXCR, run by TCRdb on the 5' RACE reads, gives a single entry per CDR3 protein. The profile shows fewer than 2,000,000 distinct CDR3 sequences, 30% to 40% of them singletons. Source material: blood. These receptors all stem from a woman aged 25 to 39 in good health.

This clonotype was observed many times. V gene TRBV5-6 combines with J gene TRBJ2-5; the D gene could be TRBD1 or TRBD2 (6 bases each). The V gene's germline CDR1 is SGHDT and CDR2 YYEEEE. The CDR3 runs to 15 residues. Deletions cut 1 base from V and 5 bases from J, with 15 bases between. The CDR3 DNA follows: TGTGCCAGCAGCTTGTCCGGGGGCGATGTGGAGACCCAGTACTTC. Protein: CASSLSGGDVETQYF.

The J gene is TRBJ2-7, the V gene TRBV27, with TRBD2 matching over 7 bases. Trimming cost V 6 bases and J 3 bases; bases outside gene matches: 11. The CDR3 sequence is 15 residues long. Germline lookup yields CDR1 MNHEY and CDR2 SMNVEV (reference sequence). The CDR3 DNA reads TGTGCCAGCAGCCTTGCGGCTAGCGGATTCTACGAGCAGTACTTC. Translating it yields CASSLAASGFYEQYF.

This clonotype was seen ten or more times. The chain carries TRBV7-9 and TRBJ2-7; a weak D match, TRBD2 (6 bases). The CDR3 totals 15 residues. Germline CDR1 reads SEHNR; CDR2 reads FQNEAQ (reference sequence). V was shortened by 5 bases and J by 2 bases, with 16 bases between the two germline ends. CDR3 in amino acids: CASSAGLRETYEQYF. The CDR3 DNA sequence: TGTGCCAGCAGCGCGGGACTCCGGGAGACCTACGAGCAGTACTTC.

V is TRBV20-1 and J is TRBJ2-7; 11 bases agree with TRBD2. The J segment lost 5 bases and the V segment lost 5 bases, leaving 2 bases of the junction unmatched. The CDR3 is made up of 12 amino acids. Germline CDR1 DFQATT, CDR2 SNEGSKA (reference sequence). This CDR3 reads CSAGGLADEQYF. CDR3 nucleotide sequence: TGCAGTGCTGGGGGACTAGCGGACGAGCAGTACTTC.

This clonotype occurred a few times. The rearrangement links TRBV7-2 to TRBJ2-5, with TRBD2 identical over 11 bases. This CDR3 is built from 17 residues. CDR1 is SGHTA and CDR2 is FQGNSA in the germline V gene. V lost 2 bases, J lost 8 bases, and 13 bases stayed unmatched. The CDR3 sequence: CASSLIINVLAGGTQYF. Here the CDR3 DNA reads TGTGCCAGCAGCTTAATAATAAATGTCCTAGCGGGAGGAACCCAGTACTTC.